This is a list of T cell receptor beta chains from one sample in a study of T cells after somatic rescue of genetic block. Produced via immunoSEQ multiplex PCR; TCRdb's table is partial and in-frame only. The table records tens of thousands of clones, over 80% of them present only once. The specimen was peripheral blood mononuclear cells (PBMCs). Receptors originate from a woman aged 18-29 years. Both conserved end residues are part of each CDR3. Each record gives: V gene, clone size, J gene, D gene, CDR3 DNA, CDR3 protein. A D gene is named only where the DNA matches it firmly. Clone size, where shown, is once, few, many, or a class for clones that have expanded.

TRBV5-1	-	TRBJ2-7	-	TGCGCCAGCAGCTTACAGGGGACTCACGAGCAGTACTTC	CASSLQGTHEQYF
TRBV27	-	TRBJ1-4	-	TGTGCCAGCAGTTTATCCCGTGGGACCCTTAATGAAAAACTGTTTTTT	CASSLSRGTLNEKLFF
TRBV5-1	-	TRBJ1-1	-	TGCGCCAGCAGCTTAGGGGGGGAAGCTTTCTTT	CASSLGGEAFF
TRBV27	-	TRBJ2-1	-	TGTGCCAGCAGTTTGGCCGACTGGCCCTACAATGAGCAGTTCTTC	CASSLADWPYNEQFF
TRBV6-5	-	TRBJ1-4	-	TGTGCCAGCAGTTACTCGTCAGGGCGGGATGAAAAACTGTTTTTT	CASSYSSGRDEKLFF
TRBV7-6	-	TRBJ1-1	-	TGTGCCAGCAGCCCTCAACAGGGCATGAACACTGAAGCTTTCTTT	CASSPQQGMNTEAFF
TRBV19	-	TRBJ2-1	-	TGTGCCAGTAGTACTTACTACAATGAGCAGTTCTTC	CASSTYYNEQFF
TRBV10-3	-	TRBJ2-7	TRBD2	TGTGCCATCAGGCCCGGCGGGAGAGAAGGAGAGCAGTACTTC	CAIRPGGREGEQYF
TRBV14	-	TRBJ2-1	TRBD2	TGTGCCAGCAGCCATGTTCGCGGGAGTCACTACAATGAGCAGTTCTTC	CASSHVRGSHYNEQFF
TRBV27	once	TRBJ1-1	-	TGTGCCAGCAGTTTATTGGGCCCAGTGAACACTGAAGCTTTCTTT	CASSLLGPVNTEAFF
TRBV7-9	-	TRBJ2-5	-	TGTGCCAGCAGCTCGGCGAGGGAGACCCAGTACTTC	CASSSARETQYF
TRBV18	-	TRBJ1-1	TRBD1	TGTGCCAGCTCACCGACAGGGGGCGACACTGAAGCTTTCTTT	CASSPTGGDTEAFF
TRBV19	-	TRBJ1-5	-	TGTGCCAGTAGTAATACAGGGTACAATCAGCCCCAGCATTTT	CASSNTGYNQPQHF
TRBV6-5	-	TRBJ1-2	-	TGTGCCAGCAGGCAGGGCTGGGACTATGGCTACACCTTC	CASRQGWDYGYTF
TRBV5-4	-	TRBJ2-2	TRBD2	TGTGCCAGCAGCTTGGGGTATAGCGGGAGGAACACCGGGGAGCTGTTTTTT	CASSLGYSGRNTGELFF
TRBV27	-	TRBJ1-4	-	TGTGCCAGCAGTCGAGACGCGGGGGACGAAAAACTGTTTTTT	CASSRDAGDEKLFF
TRBV4-3	-	TRBJ2-5	TRBD2	TGCGCCAGCAGCCAAGATTCCGCGGGAGGAGAGACCCAGTACTTC	CASSQDSAGGETQYF
TRBV6-5	-	TRBJ1-4	-	TGTGCCAGCAGTCCCTCACAGGGTGGAGATGAAAAACTGTTTTTT	CASSPSQGGDEKLFF
TRBV9	-	TRBJ2-2	TRBD1	TGTGCCAGCAGCGTCTTACAGGGGGGAGGCGGGGAGCTGTTTTTT	CASSVLQGGGGELFF
TRBV19	-	TRBJ1-1	-	TGTGCCAGTAGTATAGTGGGGGTTCGGACTGAAGCTTTCTTT	CASSIVGVRTEAFF
TRBV2	-	TRBJ1-3	TRBD1	TGTGCCAGCAGAGGGACAGGGTTCGGGAACACCATATATTTT	CASRGTGFGNTIYF
TRBV19	-	TRBJ2-3	TRBD2	TGTGCCACCAGAAGAAGTAGCGGGAGAGGAGATACGCAGTATTTT	CATRRSSGRGDTQYF
TRBV12-5	-	TRBJ1-2	TRBD1	TGTGCTAGTGCCGCCGGGACAGGGGGTTCCAGATTC	CASAAGTGGSRF
TRBV2	-	TRBJ2-7	TRBD1	TGTGCCAGCACGGGACAGCACTACGAGCAGTACTTC	CASTGQHYEQYF
TRBV5-1	few	TRBJ1-3	-	TGCGCCAGCAGCTCCGGGACGTCGGGAAACACCATATATTTT	CASSSGTSGNTIYF
TRBV18	-	TRBJ1-1	-	TGTGCCAGCTCACCGGGGTCTGCAGCTTCTGGCACTGAAGCTTTCTTT	CASSPGSAASGTEAFF
TRBV10-3	-	TRBJ2-7	-	TGTGCCATCGCCCAGAACTCCTACGAGCAGTACTTC	CAIAQNSYEQYF
TRBV4-3	-	TRBJ2-7	-	TGCGCCAGCAGCCAACTGTACCACTACGAGCAGTACTTC	CASSQLYHYEQYF
TRBV5-1	-	TRBJ1-1	TRBD1	TGCGCCAGCAGCTTGGTGGGACAGGGGGCCCGGGACACTGAAGCTTTCTTT	CASSLVGQGARDTEAFF
TRBV9	-	TRBJ2-7	-	TGTGCCAGCAGCGGGGGAACGGGCGGGGAGCAGTACTTC	CASSGGTGGEQYF
TRBV19	few	TRBJ1-5	-	TGTGCCAGTAGTCCCAAGGGGGTACAGCCCCAGCATTTT	CASSPKGVQPQHF
TRBV19	-	TRBJ1-4	-	TGTGCCAGTAGTATCCCCCGGGGGAATCTAGGTGAAAAACTGTTTTTT	CASSIPRGNLGEKLFF
TRBV6-1	-	TRBJ2-7	-	TGTGCCAGCAGTGATGTCTACGAGCAGTACTTC	CASSDVYEQYF
TRBV9	-	TRBJ1-2	-	TGTGCCAGCAGCGTAGACCCCAGGGAGGATAACTATGGCTACACCTTC	CASSVDPREDNYGYTF
TRBV10-3	-	TRBJ1-4	TRBD1	TGTGCCATCAAAGAGGGACAGGGCGGTGAAAAACTGTTTTTT	CAIKEGQGGEKLFF
TRBV11-2	once	TRBJ2-1	TRBD2	TGTGCCGGTGCTAGCGGGATTGTCAATGAGCAGTTCTTC	CAGASGIVNEQFF
TRBV6-5	-	TRBJ1-5	-	TGTGCCAGCACTGGACGGGGAGGTCAGCCCCAGCATTTT	CASTGRGGQPQHF
TRBV5-4	-	TRBJ2-7	TRBD1	TGTGCCAGCAGCTGGGGGACAGGGAGGTGGGAGCAGTACTTC	CASSWGTGRWEQYF
TRBV29-1	-	TRBJ2-7	TRBD2	TGCAGCGTCTGCACTAGCGGGAACCGCGACGAGCAGTACTTC	CSVCTSGNRDEQYF
TRBV14	-	TRBJ2-4	TRBD2	TGTGCCAGCAGCCTGGGACTAGCGAGCCGAGCCAAAAACATTCAGTACTTC	CASSLGLASRAKNIQYF
TRBV6-6	-	TRBJ2-6	-	TGTGCCAGCAGCCCCACAGGGACGGGGGCCAACGTCCTGACTTTC	CASSPTGTGANVLTF
TRBV2	-	TRBJ1-3	TRBD1	TGTGCCAGCAGCGGACAGGGCTACACCATATATTTT	CASSGQGYTIYF
TRBV5-6	-	TRBJ1-1	-	TGTGCCAGCAGCTTACTATACGGACGGGCAGGCGCTTTCTTT	CASSLLYGRAGAFF
TRBV5-1	-	TRBJ1-1	-	TGCGCCAGCAGCGTGCTCCCTTCGGCTCAGGGTGAAGCTTTCTTT	CASSVLPSAQGEAFF
TRBV6-4	few	TRBJ2-6	TRBD1	TGTGCCAGCAGCGGGACAGGGGGCTCTGGGGCCAACGTCCTGACTTTC	CASSGTGGSGANVLTF
TRBV12-5	-	TRBJ2-1	TRBD2	TGTGCTAGTGTCCCCCGCTGGGCGGGAGTAGGTGAGCAGTTCTTC	CASVPRWAGVGEQFF
TRBV18	-	TRBJ2-7	TRBD2	TGTGCCAGTGAGGGGAGCGGGAGTTCCCACGAGCAGTACTTC	CASEGSGSSHEQYF
TRBV11-2	-	TRBJ1-1	TRBD1	TGTGCCAGCAAATCAACCGGAGGGACAGGTGAAGCTTTCTTT	CASKSTGGTGEAFF
TRBV5-6	once	TRBJ2-1	-	TGTGCCAGCAGCCCGGGACGTATAATTGATGAGCAGTTCTTC	CASSPGRIIDEQFF
TRBV27	-	TRBJ2-3	-	TGTGCCAGCAGTTTTGCAGGGCGGATAGCGGCCACAGATACGCAGTATTTT	CASSFAGRIAATDTQYF
TRBV15	-	TRBJ2-7	-	TGTGCCACCAGGGGGCCCACCTACGAGCAGTACTTC	CATRGPTYEQYF
TRBV25-1	once	TRBJ1-1	-	TGTGCCAGCAGTGGGCCGTCCCGTTTGAGCACTGAAGCTTTCTTT	CASSGPSRLSTEAFF